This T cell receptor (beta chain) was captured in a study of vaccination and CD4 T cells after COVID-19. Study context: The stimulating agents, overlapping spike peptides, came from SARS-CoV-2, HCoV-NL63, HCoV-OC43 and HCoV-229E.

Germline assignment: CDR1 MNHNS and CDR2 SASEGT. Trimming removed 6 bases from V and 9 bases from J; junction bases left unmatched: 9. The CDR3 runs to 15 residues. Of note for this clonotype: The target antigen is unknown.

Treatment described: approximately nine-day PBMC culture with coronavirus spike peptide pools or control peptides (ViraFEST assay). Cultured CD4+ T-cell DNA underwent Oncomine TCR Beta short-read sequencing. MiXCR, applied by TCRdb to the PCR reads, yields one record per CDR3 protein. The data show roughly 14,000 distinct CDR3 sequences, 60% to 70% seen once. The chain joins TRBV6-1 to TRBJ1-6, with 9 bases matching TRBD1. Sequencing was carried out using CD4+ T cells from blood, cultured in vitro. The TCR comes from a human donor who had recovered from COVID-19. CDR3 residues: CASRGPGQGSSPLHF. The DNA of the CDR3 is TGTGCCAGCAGGGGACCGGGACAGGGATCTTCACCCCTCCACTTT.